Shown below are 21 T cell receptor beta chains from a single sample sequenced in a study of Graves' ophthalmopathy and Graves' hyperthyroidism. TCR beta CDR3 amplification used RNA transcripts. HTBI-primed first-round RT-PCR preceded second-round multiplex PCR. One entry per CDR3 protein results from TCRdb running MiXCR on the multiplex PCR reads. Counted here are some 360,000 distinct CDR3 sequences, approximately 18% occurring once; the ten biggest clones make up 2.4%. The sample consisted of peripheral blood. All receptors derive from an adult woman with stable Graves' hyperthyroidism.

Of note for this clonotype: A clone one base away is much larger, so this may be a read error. The CDR3 spells CAIRTGENTEACF. CDR3 DNA: TGTGCCATCAGGACAGGGGAAAACACTGAAGCTTGCTTT. V usage is TRBV10-3 and J usage is TRBJ1-1; 8 nucleotides line up with TRBD1. Per the germline V gene, CDR1 is ENHRY and CDR2 is SYGVKD. The CDR3 sequence is 13 residues long.

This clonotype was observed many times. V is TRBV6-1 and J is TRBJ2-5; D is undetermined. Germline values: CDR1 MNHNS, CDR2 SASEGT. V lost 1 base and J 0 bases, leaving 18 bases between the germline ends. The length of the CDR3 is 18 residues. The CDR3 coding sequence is TGTGCCAGCAGTGAAGGAGTTCAGTTGGGTCTGCACCAAGAGACCCAGTACTTC. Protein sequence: CASSEGVQLGLHQETQYF.

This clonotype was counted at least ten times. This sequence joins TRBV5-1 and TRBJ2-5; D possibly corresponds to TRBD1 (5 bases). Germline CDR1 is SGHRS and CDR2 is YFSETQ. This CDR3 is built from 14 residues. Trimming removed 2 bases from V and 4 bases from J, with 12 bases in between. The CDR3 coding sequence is TGCGCCAGCAGCTTTCGCCAGGGCCCAGAGACCCAGTACTTC. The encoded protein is CASSFRQGPETQYF.

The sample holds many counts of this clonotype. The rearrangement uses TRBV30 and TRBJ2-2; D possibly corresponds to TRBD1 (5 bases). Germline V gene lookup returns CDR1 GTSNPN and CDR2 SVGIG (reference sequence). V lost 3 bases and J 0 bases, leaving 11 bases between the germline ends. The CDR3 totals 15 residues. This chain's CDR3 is CAWRYQGANTGELFF. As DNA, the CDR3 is TGTGCCTGGAGGTATCAGGGTGCGAACACCGGGGAGCTGTTTTTT.

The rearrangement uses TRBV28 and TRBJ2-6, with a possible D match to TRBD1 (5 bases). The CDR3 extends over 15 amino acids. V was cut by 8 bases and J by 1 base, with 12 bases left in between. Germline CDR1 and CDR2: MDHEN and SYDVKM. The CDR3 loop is CASARVGSGANVLTF. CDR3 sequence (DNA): TGTGCCAGCGCCAGGGTTGGATCTGGGGCCAACGTCCTGACTTTC.

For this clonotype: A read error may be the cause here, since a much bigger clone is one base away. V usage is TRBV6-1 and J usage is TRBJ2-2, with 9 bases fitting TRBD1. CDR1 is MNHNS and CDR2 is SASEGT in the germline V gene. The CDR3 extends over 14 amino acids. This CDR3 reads CASSDRGSTGELCF. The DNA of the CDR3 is TGTGCCAGCAGCGACAGGGGGAGCACCGGGGAGCTGTGTTTT.

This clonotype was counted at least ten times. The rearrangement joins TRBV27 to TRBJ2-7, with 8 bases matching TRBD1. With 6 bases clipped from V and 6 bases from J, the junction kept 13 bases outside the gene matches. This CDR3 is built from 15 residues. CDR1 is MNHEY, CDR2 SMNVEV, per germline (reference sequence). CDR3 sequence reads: CASSKDRELYGEQYF. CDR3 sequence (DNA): TGTGCCAGCAGCAAGGACAGGGAGCTTTATGGCGAGCAGTACTTC.

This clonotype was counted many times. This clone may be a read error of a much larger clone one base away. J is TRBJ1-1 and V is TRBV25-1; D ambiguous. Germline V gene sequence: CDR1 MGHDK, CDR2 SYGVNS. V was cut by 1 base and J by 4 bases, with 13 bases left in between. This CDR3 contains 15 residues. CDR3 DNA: TGTGCCAGCAGTGAATGGTCGGGTAAGACCACTGAAGCTTTCTTT. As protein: CASSEWSGKTTEAFF.

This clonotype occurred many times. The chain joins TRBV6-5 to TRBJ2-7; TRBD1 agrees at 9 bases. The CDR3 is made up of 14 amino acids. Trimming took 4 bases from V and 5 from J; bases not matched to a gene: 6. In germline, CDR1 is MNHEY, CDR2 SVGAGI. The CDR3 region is CASSSSGTGHEQYF. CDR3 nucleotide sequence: TGTGCCAGCAGTTCCTCCGGGACAGGGCACGAGCAGTACTTC.

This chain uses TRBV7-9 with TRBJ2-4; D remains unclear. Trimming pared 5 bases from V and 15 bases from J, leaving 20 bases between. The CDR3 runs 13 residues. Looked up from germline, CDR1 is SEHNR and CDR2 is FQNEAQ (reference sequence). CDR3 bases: TGTGCCAGCAGCCCCCAGGTGGAATTAGACCCGTACTTC. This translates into CASSPQVELDPYF.

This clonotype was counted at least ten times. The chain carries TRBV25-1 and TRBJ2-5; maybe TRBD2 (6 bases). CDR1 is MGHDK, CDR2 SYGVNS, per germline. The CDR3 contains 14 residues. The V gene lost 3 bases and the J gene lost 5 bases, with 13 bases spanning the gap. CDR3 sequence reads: CASSDGTPMETQYF. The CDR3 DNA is TGTGCCAGCAGTGATGGGACTCCAATGGAGACCCAGTACTTC.

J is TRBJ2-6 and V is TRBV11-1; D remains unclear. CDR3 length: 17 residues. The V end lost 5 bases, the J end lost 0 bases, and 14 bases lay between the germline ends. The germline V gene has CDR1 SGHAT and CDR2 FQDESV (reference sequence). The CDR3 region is CASSRTRTTSGANVLTF. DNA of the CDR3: TGTGCCAGCAGCAGGACCCGGACCACCTCTGGGGCCAACGTCCTGACTTTC. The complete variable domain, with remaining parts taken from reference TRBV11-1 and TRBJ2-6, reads EAEVAQSPRYKITEKSQAVAFWCDPISGHATLYWYRQILGQGPELLVQFQDESVVDDSQLPKDRFSAERLKGVDSTLKIQPAELGDSAMYLCASSRTRTTSGANVLTFGAGSRLTVL.

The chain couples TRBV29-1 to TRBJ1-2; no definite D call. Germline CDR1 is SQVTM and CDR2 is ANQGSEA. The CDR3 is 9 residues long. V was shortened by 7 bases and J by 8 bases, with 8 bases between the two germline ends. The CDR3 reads CSGPQGYTF. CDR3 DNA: TGCAGCGGGCCCCAGGGCTACACCTTC.

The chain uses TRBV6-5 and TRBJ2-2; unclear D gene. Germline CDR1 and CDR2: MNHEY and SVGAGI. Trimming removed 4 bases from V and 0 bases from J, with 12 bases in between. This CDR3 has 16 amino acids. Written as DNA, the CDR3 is TGTGCCAGCAGTTCGACGGACGTAACGAACACCGGGGAGCTGTTTTTT. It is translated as CASSSTDVTNTGELFF.

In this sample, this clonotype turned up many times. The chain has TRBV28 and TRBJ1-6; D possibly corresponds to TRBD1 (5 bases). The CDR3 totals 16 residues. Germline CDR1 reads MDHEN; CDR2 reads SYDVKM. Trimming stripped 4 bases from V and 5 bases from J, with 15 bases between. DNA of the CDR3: TGTGCCAGCAGTTCCGAGCGGGGCGAGGATAATTCACCCCTCCACTTT. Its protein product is CASSSERGEDNSPLHF. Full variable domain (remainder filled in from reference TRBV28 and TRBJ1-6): DVKVTQSSRYLVKRTGEKVFLECVQDMDHENMFWYRQDPGLGLRLIYFSYDVKMKEKGDIPEGYSVSREKKERFSLILESASTNQTSMYLCASSSERGEDNSPLHFGNGTRLTVT.

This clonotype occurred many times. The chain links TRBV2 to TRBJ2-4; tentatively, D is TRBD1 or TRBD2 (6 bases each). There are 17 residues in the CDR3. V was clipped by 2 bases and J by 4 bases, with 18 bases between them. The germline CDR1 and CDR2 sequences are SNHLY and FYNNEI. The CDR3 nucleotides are TGTGCCAGCAGTGAAACCTGGGGGGAGAGGGGGAAAAACATTCAGTACTTC. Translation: CASSETWGERGKNIQYF.

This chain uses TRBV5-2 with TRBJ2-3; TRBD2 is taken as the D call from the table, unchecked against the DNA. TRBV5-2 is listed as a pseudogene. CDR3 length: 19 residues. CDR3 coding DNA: TGTGCCAGCAAATTACTAAATCGGGGGAGGGTGGGGAGCACAGATACGCAGTATTTT. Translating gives CASKLLNRGRVGSTDTQYF.

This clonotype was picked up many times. The chain's CDR3 is CASSFTSGSGELFF. CDR3 nucleotide sequence: TGTGCCAGCAGTTTTACTAGCGGGAGCGGGGAGCTGTTTTTT. The chain carries TRBV12-3 or TRBV12-4 and TRBJ2-2; 11 bases are a match to TRBD2. Trimming removed 3 bases from V and 7 bases from J; junction bases left unmatched: 1. There are 14 residues in the CDR3.

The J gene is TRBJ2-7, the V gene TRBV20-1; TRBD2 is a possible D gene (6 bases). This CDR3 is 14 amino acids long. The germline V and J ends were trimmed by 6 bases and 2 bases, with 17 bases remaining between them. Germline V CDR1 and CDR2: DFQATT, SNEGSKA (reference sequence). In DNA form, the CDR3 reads TGCAGTGCCGATCTGGCGGGGCGGACCTACGAGCAGTACTTC. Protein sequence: CSADLAGRTYEQYF.

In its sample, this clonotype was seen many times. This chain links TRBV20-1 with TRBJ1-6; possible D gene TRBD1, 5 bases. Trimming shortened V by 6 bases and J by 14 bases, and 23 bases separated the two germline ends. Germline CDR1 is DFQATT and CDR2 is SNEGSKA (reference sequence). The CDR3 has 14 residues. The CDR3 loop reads CSATEFTGVGALHF. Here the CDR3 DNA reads TGCAGTGCCACCGAGTTTACGGGGGTCGGCGCCCTCCACTTT.

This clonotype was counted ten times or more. Here the CDR3 reads CASSSLVGSSPLHF. The CDR3 nucleotides read TGTGCCAGCAGCTCCCTAGTAGGGAGTTCACCCCTCCACTTT. The gene calls are TRBV12-3 or TRBV12-4 and TRBJ1-6; D ambiguous. The CDR3 covers 14 residues. V was clipped by 6 bases and J by 9 bases, with 15 bases between them.